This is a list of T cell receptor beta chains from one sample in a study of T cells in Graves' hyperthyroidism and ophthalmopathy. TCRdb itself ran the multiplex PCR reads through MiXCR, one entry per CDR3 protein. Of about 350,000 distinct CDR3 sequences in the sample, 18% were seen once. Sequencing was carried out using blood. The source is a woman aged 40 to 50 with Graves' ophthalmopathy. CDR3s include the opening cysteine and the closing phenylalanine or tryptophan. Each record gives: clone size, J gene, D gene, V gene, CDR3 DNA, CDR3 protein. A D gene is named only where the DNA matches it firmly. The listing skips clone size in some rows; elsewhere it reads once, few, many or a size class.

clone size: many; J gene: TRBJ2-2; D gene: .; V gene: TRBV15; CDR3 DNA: TGTGCCACCAGCAGAGAGTTACAGGGCGGGGAGCTGTTTTTT; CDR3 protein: CATSRELQGGELFF
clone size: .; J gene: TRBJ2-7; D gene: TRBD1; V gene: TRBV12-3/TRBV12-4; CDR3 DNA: TGTGCCAGCAGTTTTGTGACAGGGGGCCACGAGCAGTACTTC; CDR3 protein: CASSFVTGGHEQYF
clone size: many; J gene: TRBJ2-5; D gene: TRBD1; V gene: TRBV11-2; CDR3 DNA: TGTGCCAGCAGCCGGAGAGGGACAGACCAAGAGACCCAGTACTTC; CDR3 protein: CASSRRGTDQETQYF
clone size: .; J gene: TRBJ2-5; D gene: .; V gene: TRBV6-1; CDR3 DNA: TGTGCCAGAAGGCCGGGTGAGGTGGGTCAGACCCAGTACTTC; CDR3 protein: CARRPGEVGQTQYF
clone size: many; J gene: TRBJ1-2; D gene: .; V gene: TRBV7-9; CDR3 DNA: TGTGCCAGCAGACAGTATTTAGACCAGGGCGGCTACACCTTC; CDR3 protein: CASRQYLDQGGYTF
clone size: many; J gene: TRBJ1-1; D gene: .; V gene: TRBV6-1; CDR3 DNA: TGTGCCAGCAGCCGCACTTCACGGATGGAAGCTTTCTTT; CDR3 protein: CASSRTSRMEAFF
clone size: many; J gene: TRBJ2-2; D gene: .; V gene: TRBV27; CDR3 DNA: TGTGCCAGCCGGCAAGAAGGGAGGGGGGAGCTGTTTTTT; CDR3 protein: CASRQEGRGELFF
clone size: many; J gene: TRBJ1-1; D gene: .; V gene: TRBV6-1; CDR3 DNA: TGTGCCAGCAGTCAGATGGACGAACTTGAAGCTTTCTTT; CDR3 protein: CASSQMDELEAFF
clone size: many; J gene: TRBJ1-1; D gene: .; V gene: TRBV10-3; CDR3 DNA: TGTGCCATCAGTGAGTACAGGGTCCTGAACACTGAAGCTTTCTTT; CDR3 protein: CAISEYRVLNTEAFF
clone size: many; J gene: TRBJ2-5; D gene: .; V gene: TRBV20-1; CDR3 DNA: TGCAGTGCTCGCGAAGAGGGGAAGTCGGGGTGGTACCAAGAGACCCAGTACTTC; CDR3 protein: CSAREEGKSGWYQETQYF
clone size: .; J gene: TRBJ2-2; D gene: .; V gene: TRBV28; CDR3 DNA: TGTGCCACCTCGGGGTGGGGGAACACCGGGGAGCTGTTTTTT; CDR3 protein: CATSGWGNTGELFF
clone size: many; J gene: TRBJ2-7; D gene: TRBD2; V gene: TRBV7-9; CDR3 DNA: TGTGCCAGCAAAAATTGGACTAGCGCCCCCTACGAGCAGTACTTC; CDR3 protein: CASKNWTSAPYEQYF
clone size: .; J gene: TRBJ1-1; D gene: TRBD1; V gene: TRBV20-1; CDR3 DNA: TGCAGTGCTAGAGATCAAGGGCAGGGACAGGGAAAAGCTGGAGCTTTCTTT; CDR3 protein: CSARDQGQGQGKAGAFF
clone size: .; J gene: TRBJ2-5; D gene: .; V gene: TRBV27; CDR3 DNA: TGTGCCAGCAGCGCCAGCCGTCAAGAGACCCAGTACTTC; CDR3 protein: CASSASRQETQYF
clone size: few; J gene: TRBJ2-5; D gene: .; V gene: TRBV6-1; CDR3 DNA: TGTGCCAGCAGTCGCACAGGAGAAATAAGAGAGACCCAGTACTTC; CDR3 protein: CASSRTGEIRETQYF
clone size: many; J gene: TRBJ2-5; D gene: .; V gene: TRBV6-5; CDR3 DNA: TGTGCCAGCAGTTATGGCCGATACCAAGAGACCCAGTACTTC; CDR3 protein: CASSYGRYQETQYF
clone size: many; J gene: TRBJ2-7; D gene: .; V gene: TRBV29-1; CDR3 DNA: TGCAGCGTTGAACAGTCCTACGAGCAGTACTTC; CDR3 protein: CSVEQSYEQYF
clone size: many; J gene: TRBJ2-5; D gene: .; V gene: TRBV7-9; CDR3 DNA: TGTGCCAGCAGCTTAGCGCCGGACCGGACCCAAGAGACCCAGTACTTC; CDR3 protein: CASSLAPDRTQETQYF
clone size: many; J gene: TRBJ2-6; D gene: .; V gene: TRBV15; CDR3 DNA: TGTGCCACCAGCAGAGGGGCATCTGGGGCCAACGTCCTGACTTTC; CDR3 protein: CATSRGASGANVLTF
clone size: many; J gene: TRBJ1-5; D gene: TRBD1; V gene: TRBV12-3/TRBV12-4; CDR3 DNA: TGTGCCAGCAGTTTACGCGGGACAGCTCACAATCAGCCCCAGCATTTT; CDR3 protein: CASSLRGTAHNQPQHF
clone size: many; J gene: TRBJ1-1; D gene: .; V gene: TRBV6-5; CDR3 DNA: TGTGCCAGCATTCCCCCTGGCCTCATGAACACTGAAGCTTTCTTT; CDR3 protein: CASIPPGLMNTEAFF
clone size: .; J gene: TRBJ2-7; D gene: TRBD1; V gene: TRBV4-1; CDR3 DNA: TGCGCCAGCAGCCAAGATTTGGGACAGGGCTACGAGCAGTACTTC; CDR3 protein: CASSQDLGQGYEQYF
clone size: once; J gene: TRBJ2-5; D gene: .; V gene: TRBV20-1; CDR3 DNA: TGCAGTGCCCTGAGGGGGGGAAAGACCCAGTACTTC; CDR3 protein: CSALRGGKTQYF
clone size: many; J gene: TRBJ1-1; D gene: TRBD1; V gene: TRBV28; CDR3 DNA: TGTGCCAGCAGTTTTTCAGGGGGGAACACTGAAGCTTTCTTT; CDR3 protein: CASSFSGGNTEAFF
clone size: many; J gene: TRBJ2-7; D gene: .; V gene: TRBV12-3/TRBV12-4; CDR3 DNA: TGTGCCAGCAGTTTCGCACTAGGTCCCGAGGGCGCCGAGCAGTACTTC; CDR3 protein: CASSFALGPEGAEQYF
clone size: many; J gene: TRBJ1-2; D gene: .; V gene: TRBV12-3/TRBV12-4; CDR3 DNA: TGTGCCAGCAGTTTAGACCGGTATGGCTACACCTTC; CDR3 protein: CASSLDRYGYTF
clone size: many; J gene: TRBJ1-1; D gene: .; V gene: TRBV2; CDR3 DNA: TGTGCCAGCAGCGAAGACAGGAACAACTCTGAAGCTTTCTTT; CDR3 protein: CASSEDRNNSEAFF